These T cell receptor beta chains were read from a single sample in a study of human T cells and chemical hapten exposure. MiXCR, run by TCRdb on the RACE reads, gives a single entry per CDR3 protein. The sample yields roughly 120,000 distinct CDR3 sequences, about 9% seen once. Sequencing used whole blood. The receptors were sampled from a male donor in good health. Some clones in this sample may be carry-over from other donors' samples. CDR3s include the opening cysteine and the closing phenylalanine or tryptophan. The order of the fields is D gene, clone size, J gene, V gene, CDR3 protein, CDR3 DNA. A D gene is named only where the DNA matches it firmly. The listing skips clone size in some rows; elsewhere it reads once, few, many or a size class.

d_call: .; clone_size: .; j_call: TRBJ1-2; v_call: TRBV27; cdr3_aa: CASSPWPTPGANYGYTF; cdr3_nt: TGTGCCAGCAGTCCCTGGCCAACCCCAGGAGCTAACTATGGCTACACCTTC
d_call: TRBD2; clone_size: many; j_call: TRBJ2-2; v_call: TRBV5-1; cdr3_aa: CASSLGRAGTSDSTGELFF; cdr3_nt: TGCGCCAGCAGCTTGGGAAGGGCCGGGACTAGCGATTCCACCGGGGAGCTGTTTTTT
d_call: .; clone_size: many; j_call: TRBJ1-1; v_call: TRBV5-1; cdr3_aa: CASSPLRGMNTEAFF; cdr3_nt: TGCGCCAGCAGTCCGCTGCGGGGCATGAACACTGAAGCTTTCTTT
d_call: TRBD1; clone_size: .; j_call: TRBJ1-5; v_call: TRBV29-1; cdr3_aa: CSVQFRTGLNQPQHF; cdr3_nt: TGCAGCGTTCAATTTAGGACAGGCCTAAATCAGCCCCAGCATTTT
d_call: .; clone_size: many; j_call: TRBJ2-7; v_call: TRBV5-8; cdr3_aa: CASSLGPTYEQYF; cdr3_nt: TGTGCCAGCAGCTTGGGCCCCACCTACGAGCAGTACTTC
d_call: TRBD2; clone_size: many; j_call: TRBJ2-2; v_call: TRBV7-9; cdr3_aa: CASSSLAGVNTGELFF; cdr3_nt: TGTGCCAGCAGCTCACTAGCGGGAGTAAACACCGGGGAGCTGTTTTTT
d_call: .; clone_size: few; j_call: TRBJ1-2; v_call: TRBV2; cdr3_aa: CASSEALIGGESYGYTF; cdr3_nt: TGTGCCAGCAGTGAAGCGCTTATTGGGGGCGAGAGCTATGGCTACACCTTC
d_call: TRBD2; clone_size: few; j_call: TRBJ2-1; v_call: TRBV25-1; cdr3_aa: CASSSGGFWQFF; cdr3_nt: TGTGCCAGCAGCTCGGGAGGATTTTGGCAGTTCTTC
d_call: .; clone_size: many; j_call: TRBJ1-2; v_call: TRBV29-1; cdr3_aa: CSVALEGLGGYTF; cdr3_nt: TGCAGCGTAGCCTTGGAGGGTTTAGGAGGCTACACCTTC
d_call: .; clone_size: few; j_call: TRBJ1-1; v_call: TRBV10-3; cdr3_aa: CATQYFAGTDTEAFF; cdr3_nt: TGTGCCACCCAGTATTTTGCGGGGACCGACACTGAAGCTTTCTTT
d_call: .; clone_size: .; j_call: TRBJ2-7; v_call: TRBV6-1; cdr3_aa: CASRVLQSVLTYEQYF; cdr3_nt: TGTGCCAGCAGAGTCCTACAGTCTGTTTTAACCTACGAGCAGTACTTC
d_call: .; clone_size: .; j_call: TRBJ1-2; v_call: TRBV6-2/TRBV6-3; cdr3_aa: CASSYDLGYGYTF; cdr3_nt: TGTGCCAGCAGTTACGACCTGGGCTATGGCTACACCTTC
d_call: TRBD1; clone_size: .; j_call: TRBJ2-7; v_call: TRBV7-9; cdr3_aa: CASSRTAGQATYEQYF; cdr3_nt: TGTGCCAGCAGCCGAACGGCGGGACAGGCCACCTACGAGCAGTACTTC
d_call: TRBD2; clone_size: many; j_call: TRBJ2-3; v_call: TRBV3-1; cdr3_aa: CASSQAAGATDTQYF; cdr3_nt: TGTGCCAGCAGCCAAGCAGCGGGGGCCACAGATACGCAGTATTTT
d_call: .; clone_size: .; j_call: TRBJ1-4; v_call: TRBV12-3/TRBV12-4; cdr3_aa: CASSEFATNEKLFF; cdr3_nt: TGTGCCAGCTCCGAATTTGCAACTAATGAAAAACTGTTTTTT
d_call: .; clone_size: many; j_call: TRBJ1-5; v_call: TRBV29-1; cdr3_aa: CSVEGGASNQPQHF; cdr3_nt: TGCAGCGTTGAAGGAGGCGCTAGCAATCAGCCCCAGCATTTT
d_call: TRBD1; clone_size: .; j_call: TRBJ1-6; v_call: TRBV7-9; cdr3_aa: CASSTDRVTPLHF; cdr3_nt: TGTGCCAGCAGCACGGACAGGGTGACACCCCTCCACTTT
d_call: .; clone_size: few; j_call: TRBJ1-6; v_call: TRBV5-4; cdr3_aa: CASSLERDGSPLHF; cdr3_nt: TGTGCCAGCAGCTTGGAGCGCGACGGTTCACCCCTCCACTTT
d_call: TRBD2; clone_size: .; j_call: TRBJ2-1; v_call: TRBV11-1; cdr3_aa: CASSFPRTSGRGNEQFF; cdr3_nt: TGTGCCAGCAGCTTCCCACGGACTAGCGGGAGAGGTAATGAGCAGTTCTTC
d_call: .; clone_size: many; j_call: TRBJ1-4; v_call: TRBV2; cdr3_aa: CASKGHAATNEKLFF; cdr3_nt: TGTGCCAGCAAAGGGCATGCTGCAACTAATGAAAAACTGTTTTTT
d_call: .; clone_size: few; j_call: TRBJ1-2; v_call: TRBV6-2/TRBV6-3; cdr3_aa: CASSYSRGSLDGYTF; cdr3_nt: TGTGCCAGCAGTTACTCTAGGGGGAGCTTGGACGGCTACACCTTC
d_call: .; clone_size: few; j_call: TRBJ2-1; v_call: TRBV24-1; cdr3_aa: CATSDQDSSYNEQFF; cdr3_nt: TGTGCCACCAGTGATCAGGACAGTTCCTACAATGAGCAGTTCTTC
d_call: TRBD1; clone_size: .; j_call: TRBJ1-2; v_call: TRBV27; cdr3_aa: CASSTRQGGNYGYTF; cdr3_nt: TGTGCCAGCAGTACCAGACAGGGTGGCAACTATGGCTACACCTTC
d_call: TRBD1; clone_size: few; j_call: TRBJ2-7; v_call: TRBV25-1; cdr3_aa: CASSAPGQGYYEQYF; cdr3_nt: TGTGCCAGCAGTGCCCCGGGACAGGGGTACTACGAGCAGTACTTC
d_call: .; clone_size: few; j_call: TRBJ2-3; v_call: TRBV10-2; cdr3_aa: CASSELQLLTPDTQYF; cdr3_nt: TGCGCCAGCAGTGAGTTACAGCTCCTCACCCCAGATACGCAGTATTTT
d_call: .; clone_size: .; j_call: TRBJ2-1; v_call: TRBV12-3/TRBV12-4; cdr3_aa: CASSSSRGEQFF; cdr3_nt: TGTGCCAGCAGTTCCTCTAGAGGTGAGCAGTTCTTC
d_call: .; clone_size: .; j_call: TRBJ2-7; v_call: TRBV7-2; cdr3_aa: CASRQHASYEQYF; cdr3_nt: TGTGCCAGCAGACAACATGCCAGCTACGAGCAGTACTTC
d_call: .; clone_size: many; j_call: TRBJ1-2; v_call: TRBV12-3/TRBV12-4; cdr3_aa: CASSMGTGNYGYTF; cdr3_nt: TGTGCCAGCAGTATGGGGACCGGGAACTATGGCTACACCTTC
d_call: .; clone_size: few; j_call: TRBJ1-2; v_call: TRBV7-2; cdr3_aa: CASSLVDSPGYGYTF; cdr3_nt: TGTGCCAGCAGCTTAGTGGATAGCCCGGGCTATGGCTACACCTTC
d_call: TRBD2; clone_size: few; j_call: TRBJ2-7; v_call: TRBV12-3/TRBV12-4; cdr3_aa: CASRTSGAGREQYF; cdr3_nt: TGTGCCAGCAGAACGAGCGGGGCAGGACGGGAGCAGTACTTC
d_call: TRBD2; clone_size: few; j_call: TRBJ2-1; v_call: TRBV12-3/TRBV12-4; cdr3_aa: CASRLAGGLNEQFF; cdr3_nt: TGTGCCAGCAGACTAGCGGGGGGGTTGAATGAGCAGTTCTTC
d_call: TRBD2; clone_size: few; j_call: TRBJ2-1; v_call: TRBV27; cdr3_aa: CASSLRVAGSDNEQFF; cdr3_nt: TGTGCCAGCAGTTTACGGGTAGCGGGGTCAGACAATGAGCAGTTCTTC
d_call: TRBD1; clone_size: few; j_call: TRBJ1-1; v_call: TRBV6-5; cdr3_aa: CASSHDRGRRNTEAFF; cdr3_nt: TGTGCCAGCAGCCACGACAGGGGGAGGAGGAACACTGAAGCTTTCTTT
d_call: .; clone_size: .; j_call: TRBJ2-1; v_call: TRBV5-4; cdr3_aa: CASSLMGGSNEQFF; cdr3_nt: TGTGCCAGCAGCTTGATGGGCGGATCCAATGAGCAGTTCTTC
d_call: TRBD2; clone_size: few; j_call: TRBJ2-3; v_call: TRBV6-6; cdr3_aa: CASIKGLAGTDTQYF; cdr3_nt: TGTGCCAGCATCAAGGGACTAGCGGGCACAGATACGCAGTATTTT
d_call: TRBD1; clone_size: .; j_call: TRBJ1-3; v_call: TRBV3-1; cdr3_aa: CASSQEGQGSGNTIYF; cdr3_nt: TGTGCCAGCAGCCAAGAGGGACAGGGTTCTGGAAACACCATATATTTT
d_call: .; clone_size: .; j_call: TRBJ1-1; v_call: TRBV12-3/TRBV12-4; cdr3_aa: CASSWATEDPEAFF; cdr3_nt: TGTGCCAGCAGTTGGGCCACCGAGGATCCTGAAGCTTTCTTT
d_call: TRBD1; clone_size: few; j_call: TRBJ2-3; v_call: TRBV5-1; cdr3_aa: CASSLNTGATDTQYF; cdr3_nt: TGCGCCAGCAGCTTAAATACAGGGGCGACAGATACGCAGTATTTT
d_call: TRBD2; clone_size: .; j_call: TRBJ2-2; v_call: TRBV4-2; cdr3_aa: CASSQEGLGIGGELFF; cdr3_nt: TGTGCCAGCAGCCAAGAGGGACTAGGGATTGGCGGGGAGCTGTTTTTT
d_call: TRBD1; clone_size: many; j_call: TRBJ2-7; v_call: TRBV6-5; cdr3_aa: CASSYSRQGSLYEQYF; cdr3_nt: TGTGCCAGCAGTTACTCTCGACAGGGGTCTCTCTACGAGCAGTACTTC
d_call: .; clone_size: .; j_call: TRBJ1-2; v_call: TRBV6-1; cdr3_aa: CASTKNYGYTF; cdr3_nt: TGTGCCAGCACCAAGAACTATGGCTACACCTTC
d_call: TRBD2; clone_size: many; j_call: TRBJ2-4; v_call: TRBV19; cdr3_aa: CASSIRGENIQYF; cdr3_nt: TGTGCCAGTAGTATCCGGGGGGAGAACATTCAGTACTTC
d_call: .; clone_size: .; j_call: TRBJ2-7; v_call: TRBV20-1; cdr3_aa: CSAPYSEAHEQYF; cdr3_nt: TGCAGTGCTCCCTACTCGGAAGCTCACGAGCAGTACTTC
d_call: TRBD1; clone_size: .; j_call: TRBJ2-7; v_call: TRBV2; cdr3_aa: CASTYGTGDSYEQYF; cdr3_nt: TGTGCCAGCACCTACGGGACAGGGGACTCCTACGAGCAGTACTTC
d_call: TRBD2; clone_size: .; j_call: TRBJ2-3; v_call: TRBV29-1; cdr3_aa: CSVQILAGGPDTQYF; cdr3_nt: TGCAGCGTTCAAATACTAGCGGGGGGGCCAGATACGCAGTATTTT
d_call: .; clone_size: few; j_call: TRBJ2-5; v_call: TRBV4-1; cdr3_aa: CASSQDGTQQETQYF; cdr3_nt: TGCGCCAGCAGCCAAGATGGGACACAGCAAGAGACCCAGTACTTC
d_call: .; clone_size: few; j_call: TRBJ1-2; v_call: TRBV2; cdr3_aa: CASRDDTGNGYTF; cdr3_nt: TGTGCCAGCAGGGACGACACGGGGAATGGCTACACCTTC
d_call: .; clone_size: many; j_call: TRBJ1-5; v_call: TRBV15; cdr3_aa: CATSWVSSNQPQHF; cdr3_nt: TGTGCCACCAGTTGGGTCTCGAGCAATCAGCCCCAGCATTTT
d_call: TRBD1; clone_size: few; j_call: TRBJ2-7; v_call: TRBV11-2; cdr3_aa: CASSLLGQGASYEQYF; cdr3_nt: TGTGCCAGCAGCTTACTAGGACAGGGGGCCTCCTACGAGCAGTACTTC
d_call: .; clone_size: few; j_call: TRBJ1-1; v_call: TRBV5-1; cdr3_aa: CASSTGANTEAFF; cdr3_nt: TGCGCCAGCAGCACCGGGGCGAACACTGAAGCTTTCTTT
d_call: .; clone_size: .; j_call: TRBJ2-7; v_call: TRBV12-5; cdr3_aa: CASGLGNYEQYF; cdr3_nt: TGTGCTAGTGGTTTGGGCAACTACGAGCAGTACTTC
d_call: .; clone_size: many; j_call: TRBJ1-1; v_call: TRBV12-3/TRBV12-4; cdr3_aa: CASSFWGGGNTEAFF; cdr3_nt: TGTGCCAGCAGTTTTTGGGGGGGAGGGAACACTGAAGCTTTCTTT
d_call: TRBD2; clone_size: few; j_call: TRBJ2-1; v_call: TRBV12-3/TRBV12-4; cdr3_aa: CASSLSSGRNMEQFF; cdr3_nt: TGTGCCAGCAGTTTATCTAGCGGGAGGAATATGGAGCAGTTCTTC